The 15 T cell receptor beta chains below all came from one sample that was sequenced in a study of T-cell reconstitution after alpha-beta-depleted transplantation in children. Unique molecular identifiers were used in preparing the TCRbeta library. In TCRdb, the PCR reads were re-called with MiXCR into one record per CDR3 protein. Counted here are about 980,000 distinct CDR3 sequences, under 30% occurring once; the ten biggest clones make up about 28%. The source was PBMCs, mostly from graft donor cells, collected 360 days after TCRalphabeta/CD19-depleted stem cell transplant. These receptors all come from a boy under two years old who had a stem cell transplant for SCID, so the T cells may come from the graft donor.

The chain joins TRBV12-3 or TRBV12-4 to TRBJ2-7; TRBD1 aligns across 10 bases. V dropped 5 bases and J dropped 5; count of bases not matched to a gene: 9. CDR3 size: 15 residues. CDR3 residues: CASSGAGQGRDEQYF. CDR3 DNA: TGTGCCAGCAGTGGAGCGGGACAGGGGAGAGACGAGCAGTACTTC.

V usage is TRBV12-3 or TRBV12-4 and J usage is TRBJ2-4, with D uncertain. The CDR3 covers 11 residues. Trimming took off 5 bases at V and 15 bases at J, with 14 bases between the two ends. CDR3 sequence (DNA): TGTGCCAGCAGTCCGGGCCGATCCTTGTACTTC. Protein sequence: CASSPGRSLYF.

DNA of the CDR3: TGTGCCAGCAGTTTGCCTAGCACAGCGGACAATGAGCAGTTCTTC. It yields the protein CASSLPSTADNEQFF. The chain employs TRBV28 and TRBJ2-1; D is possibly TRBD2 (5 bases). Germline V gives CDR1 MDHEN, CDR2 SYDVKM. This CDR3 is built from 15 residues. V lost 3 bases, J lost 5 bases, and 14 bases lay in between.

CDR3 in DNA: TGCAGTGCTAGTTATTTTCCAGCTAGCGGCCCCTACGAGCAGTACTTC. Translated, it gives CSASYFPASGPYEQYF. The V gene is TRBV20-1, the J gene TRBJ2-7; 7 positions agree with TRBD2. The germline V gene encodes CDR1 DFQATT and CDR2 SNEGSKA (reference sequence). V trimming: 3 bases; J trimming: 2 bases; junction bases outside the gene matches: 13. This CDR3 comprises 16 residues.

The chain carries TRBV5-5 and TRBJ2-1, with 8 bases lining up with TRBD1. The CDR3 is 15 residues long. Germline CDR1 is SGHKS and CDR2 is YYEKEE (reference sequence). V lost 0 bases to trimming and J lost 2 bases; unmatched junction nucleotides: 1. The CDR3 reads CASSLVDRAYNEQFF. The CDR3 DNA follows: TGTGCCAGCAGCTTGGTGGACAGGGCCTACAATGAGCAGTTCTTC.

There are a few counts of this clonotype. The chain employs TRBV27 and TRBJ2-2, with no clear D. Trimming removed 7 bases at V and 7 bases at J, with 7 bases between. The CDR3 totals 11 residues. Germline V gene data show CDR1 as MNHEY and CDR2 as SMNVEV (reference sequence). The CDR3 region is CASKRVGELFF. In DNA, the CDR3 is TGTGCCAGCAAACGGGTCGGGGAGCTGTTTTTT.

This chain connects TRBV15 to TRBJ1-1; D unclear. Germline CDR1 is LNHNV and CDR2 is YYDKDF (reference sequence). The CDR3 consists of 13 residues. V was trimmed by 0 bases and J by 5 bases, leaving 7 bases between them. The CDR3 protein is CATSREGGTEAFF. CDR3 DNA: TGTGCCACCAGCAGAGAGGGTGGGACTGAAGCTTTCTTT. Looking up the rest from reference TRBV15 and TRBJ1-1 gives the full variable domain: DAMVIQNPRYQVTQFGKPVTLSCSQTLNHNVMYWYQQKSSQAPKLLFHYYDKDFNNEADTPDNFQSRRPNTSFCFLDIRSPGLGDTAMYLCATSREGGTEAFFGQGTRLTVV.

This rearrangement joins TRBV2 to TRBJ2-7; perhaps TRBD2 as D (7 bases). Germline V gene sequence: CDR1 SNHLY, CDR2 FYNNEI. This CDR3 comprises 15 residues. V gave up 7 bases and J gave up 0 bases, with 16 bases separating them. The chain's CDR3 is CASIQGRGFSYEQYF. DNA of the CDR3: TGTGCCAGCATCCAGGGGCGGGGGTTCTCCTACGAGCAGTACTTC.

This clonotype has just a few counts. The V call is TRBV4-1, the J call TRBJ1-5; unclear D gene. Germline V gene data show CDR1 as MGHRA and CDR2 as YSYEKL. The V gene lost 1 base and the J gene lost 4 bases, with 2 bases spanning the gap. This CDR3 contains 12 residues. For the CDR3, the DNA is TGCGCCAGCAGCCAAGTTAATCAGCCCCAGCATTTT. Protein product: CASSQVNQPQHF.

This clonotype was picked up a small number of times. The rearrangement joins TRBV28 to TRBJ2-7, with TRBD2 matching 7 bases. J was trimmed by 4 bases and V by 7 bases; bases with no gene match: 4. Germline V lookup: CDR1 MDHEN, CDR2 SYDVKM. The CDR3 has 12 residues. Here the CDR3 reads CASTGGVYEQYF. In nucleotides, the CDR3 is TGTGCCAGCACTGGGGGGGTATACGAGCAGTACTTC.

The chain couples TRBV24-1 to TRBJ2-5; tentative D call: TRBD1 (5 bases). The germline CDR1 and CDR2 sequences are KGHDR and SFDVKD. The ends were cut back, 8 bases at V and 4 bases at J, with 13 bases in the middle. The CDR3 runs 13 residues. In nucleotides, the CDR3 is TGTGCCACCAATCCAGGGATCGGAGAGACCCAGTACTTC. It translates to CATNPGIGETQYF.

This sequence joins TRBV6-5 and TRBJ2-5, with D uncertain. The V gene lost 0 bases and the J gene lost 7 bases, with 12 bases spanning the gap. CDR1 and CDR2 from the germline V gene are MNHEY and SVGAGI. The length of the CDR3 is 14 residues. The CDR3, as DNA: TGTGCCAGCAGTTACTCCCAGGTCCTTGGGACCCAGTACTTC. The encoded protein is CASSYSQVLGTQYF.

The chain links TRBV15 to TRBJ1-3; D gene uncertain. This CDR3 region has 17 residues. Germline V gene lookup returns CDR1 LNHNV and CDR2 YYDKDF (reference sequence). V was trimmed by 0 bases and J by 0 bases, leaving 12 bases between them. CDR3: CATSRDDGPFSGNTIYF. The CDR3 DNA sequence: TGTGCCACCAGCAGAGATGACGGACCGTTCTCTGGAAACACCATATATTTT.

This clonotype appeared a few times. This chain links TRBV2 with TRBJ2-5; 7 bases fit TRBD1. V was clipped by 10 bases and J by 9 bases; unmatched bases: 17. The CDR3 covers 14 residues. Germline CDR1 is SNHLY and CDR2 is FYNNEI. The CDR3 DNA reads TGTGCCACCAGAGGCGGACAGGTTCCCCGCGCCCAGTACTTC. Protein product: CATRGGQVPRAQYF. The whole variable domain, remainder taken from reference TRBV2 and TRBJ2-5, is EPEVTQTPSHQVTQMGQEVILRCVPISNHLYFYWYRQILGQKVEFLVSFYNNEISEKSEIFDDQFSVERPDGSNFTLKIRSTKLEDSAMYFCATRGGQVPRAQYFGPGTRLLVL.

This chain links TRBV5-1 with TRBJ2-2; D is uncertain. V was shortened by 1 base and J by 0 bases, with 19 bases between the two germline ends. CDR3 length: 19 residues. CDR1 SGHRS and CDR2 YFSETQ come from the germline V gene. CDR3 nucleotides: TGCGCCAGCAGCTTGAGGTTGTTAGCTGCCTTATCGAACACCGGGGAGCTGTTTTTT. Translated: CASSLRLLAALSNTGELFF.